Following are 27 T cell receptor beta chains from one sample sequenced in a study of CD8 T cells in cerebrospinal fluid in Alzheimer's disease. Each CDR3 protein gets one entry in TCRdb, which reprocessed the 10x single-cell sequencing reads and gives no DNA. Its listing shows just under 1,100 distinct CDR3 sequences. The material sequenced was cerebrospinal fluid. The source is a human donor in good health.

This clonotype is medium-sized by frequency. CDR3 in amino acids: CASSVDRNTEAFF. The rearrangement links TRBV6-1 to TRBJ1-1. The CDR3 length is 13 residues. CDR1 and CDR2 (germline): MNHNS, SASEGT.

Measured by frequency, this clonotype is large. The chain combines TRBV2 with TRBJ2-2; TCRdb picks TRBD2, but there is no DNA to check that call. The CDR3 loop spans 15 amino acids. The germline gives CDR1 SNHLY, CDR2 FYNNEI. The CDR3 loop reads CASSEGKLAPGELFF. The complete variable domain, with remaining parts taken from reference TRBV2 and TRBJ2-2, reads EPEVTQTPSHQVTQMGQEVILRCVPISNHLYFYWYRQILGQKVEFLVSFYNNEISEKSEIFDDQFSVERPDGSNFTLKIRSTKLEDSAMYFCASSEGKLAPGELFFGEGSRLTVL.

In terms of frequency, this clonotype is large. CDR3 amino acids: CASSLSEGQTDTQYF. V and J are TRBV3-1 and TRBJ2-3; TCRdb calls TRBD1, which cannot be checked without DNA. The germline CDR1 and CDR2 sequences are LGHDT and YNNKEL (reference sequence). The CDR3 spans 15 residues.

This clonotype shows up as large by frequency. The chain carries TRBV6-1 and TRBJ1-5. Germline loops: CDR1 MNHNS, CDR2 SASEGT. The CDR3 spans 15 residues. The CDR3 region is CASSQGPPANQPQHF.

Its frequency marks this clonotype as medium-sized. The chain couples TRBV10-2 to TRBJ1-2; without DNA, the TCRdb call of TRBD1 cannot be checked. CDR1 and CDR2 from the germline V gene are WSHSY and SAAADI. The CDR3 is 13 amino acids. This CDR3 is CATTPGQGDGYTF.

This clonotype is classed as large by frequency. V gene TRBV19 combines with J gene TRBJ2-1; TCRdb returns TRBD1, unconfirmable since there is no DNA. The length of the CDR3 is 15 residues. The V gene's germline CDR1 is LNHDA and CDR2 SQIVND (reference sequence). The CDR3 sequence is CASTIGAGQGSEQFF.

This clonotype shows up as medium-sized by frequency. The V gene is TRBV28, the J gene TRBJ1-2; as DNA is missing, the TRBD1 call by TCRdb cannot be tested. Germline loops: CDR1 MDHEN, CDR2 SYDVKM. The CDR3 loop spans 13 amino acids. The CDR3: CASSLRGGYGYTF.

Its frequency marks this clonotype as medium-sized. The chain combines TRBV27 with TRBJ2-2. Germline CDR1 reads MNHEY; CDR2 reads SMNVEV (reference sequence). CDR3 length equals 13 residues. The CDR3 here is CASSLDGPGELFF.

In terms of frequency, this clonotype is large (0.1 to 1%). V gene TRBV12-3 or TRBV12-4 combines with J gene TRBJ2-5; TCRdb's assignment of TRBD2 cannot be checked, as there is no DNA. The CDR3 spans 17 residues. CDR3 residues: CASSRTSGLLGQETQYF.

The rearrangement joins TRBV19 to TRBJ2-7. This CDR3 region has 11 residues. Germline-derived CDR1 and CDR2 are LNHDA and SQIVND (reference sequence). The CDR3 sequence: CARRFDYEQYF. Full variable domain (rest looked up from reference TRBV19 and TRBJ2-7): DGGITQSPKYLFRKEGQNVTLSCEQNLNHDAMYWYRQDPGQGLRLIYYSQIVNDFQKGDIAEGYSVSREKKESFPLTVTSAQKNPTAFYLCARRFDYEQYFGPGTRLTVT.

This clonotype shows up as medium-sized by frequency. This rearrangement joins TRBV19 to TRBJ2-1; without DNA, the TCRdb call of TRBD2 cannot be checked. The CDR3 loop spans 14 amino acids. The V gene's germline CDR1 is LNHDA and CDR2 SQIVND (reference sequence). The CDR3 region is CASSILAAYNEQFF.

This clonotype counts as large by frequency. The chain links TRBV7-6 to TRBJ2-2. CDR1 SGHVS and CDR2 FNYEAQ come from the germline V gene. This CDR3 is 14 amino acids long. The CDR3 spells CASSLGQDIGELFF.

Considering frequency, this clonotype is large. This chain uses TRBV11-2 with TRBJ1-1; checking the TCRdb D call of TRBD1 is not possible without DNA. The CDR3 is 14 amino acids. Germline V CDR1 and CDR2: SGHAT, FQNNGV. The CDR3 loop is CASGQKRWNTEAFF.

This clonotype shows up as medium-sized (0.01 to 0.1%) by frequency. The chain uses TRBV20-1 and TRBJ1-1; TCRdb indicates TRBD1, and absent DNA this call remains unverified. The CDR3 spans 12 residues. CDR1 is DFQATT, CDR2 SNEGSKA, per germline (reference sequence). The CDR3 loop is CSARVPGTEAFF.

This clonotype is called medium-sized based on its frequency. The chain employs TRBV19 and TRBJ1-1. Per germline, CDR1 LNHDA and CDR2 SQIVND (reference sequence). This CDR3 contains 13 residues. This CDR3 reads CASSIRYNTEAFF. Based on the CDR3 plus reference TRBV19 and TRBJ1-1, the full variable domain is DGGITQSPKYLFRKEGQNVTLSCEQNLNHDAMYWYRQDPGQGLRLIYYSQIVNDFQKGDIAEGYSVSREKKESFPLTVTSAQKNPTAFYLCASSIRYNTEAFFGQGTRLTVV.

By frequency, this clonotype is medium-sized. The chain is built from TRBV27 and TRBJ2-7; TCRdb's D call, TRBD2, is unchecked because there is no DNA. This CDR3 has 15 amino acids. Per the germline V gene, CDR1 is MNHEY and CDR2 is SMNVEV (reference sequence). The CDR3 spells CASSLGSGSPYEQYF.

This clonotype is identified as medium-sized from frequency. The V gene is TRBV5-1, the J gene TRBJ2-3. CDR3 length: 13 amino acids. CDR1 is SGHRS, CDR2 YFSETQ, per germline. CDR3 residues: CASSLDSTDTQYF.

This clonotype is identified as large from frequency. V is TRBV27 and J is TRBJ1-1. This CDR3 spans 11 amino acids. The germline CDR1 and CDR2 sequences are MNHEY and SMNVEV (reference sequence). CDR3 residues: CASSNREGAFF.

This clonotype is called large based on its frequency. The rearrangement links TRBV29-1 to TRBJ2-7; TCRdb gives TRBD1 as the D gene, but with no DNA this cannot be confirmed. Germline V lookup: CDR1 SQVTM, CDR2 ANQGSEA. This CDR3 contains 14 residues. The CDR3 reads CSVLIWDSDYEQYF.

Judged by frequency, this clonotype is medium-sized. The V call is TRBV6-5, the J call TRBJ2-3. The CDR3 spans 13 residues. Germline values: CDR1 MNHEY, CDR2 SVGAGI. CDR3 protein: CASAIGRTDTQYF.

Frequency places this clonotype as large. The genes are TRBV7-9 and TRBJ2-7. The germline V gene has CDR1 SEHNR and CDR2 FQNEAQ (reference sequence). The CDR3 is 11 amino acids. CDR3 amino acids: CASSLEREQYF.

This clonotype is classed as medium-sized by frequency. The chain's CDR3 is CASSPPSWTSGKETQYF. The J gene is TRBJ2-5, the V gene TRBV7-2; TCRdb gives TRBD2 as the D gene, but with no DNA this cannot be confirmed. The CDR3 is made up of 17 amino acids. The V gene's germline CDR1 is SGHTA and CDR2 FQGNSA.

Frequency places this clonotype as medium-sized. The CDR3 loop reads CASSWSGELFF. The chain combines TRBV2 with TRBJ2-2. The CDR3 runs 11 residues. Per the germline V gene, CDR1 is SNHLY and CDR2 is FYNNEI.

According to its frequency, this clonotype is medium-sized. V usage is TRBV5-1 and J usage is TRBJ2-5; TCRdb outputs TRBD2, but without DNA this stays unchecked. This CDR3 is 14 amino acids long. CDR1 is SGHRS, CDR2 YFSETQ, per germline. CDR3 residues: CASSPGRVRETQYF.

Judged by frequency, this clonotype is large. This chain joins TRBV5-1 and TRBJ2-3; TCRdb indicates TRBD1, and absent DNA this call remains unverified. Germline-derived CDR1 and CDR2 are SGHRS and YFSETQ. The CDR3 has 15 amino acids. CDR3 in amino acids: CASSSNSLGQGIGYF. The full variable domain, in which reference TRBV5-1 and TRBJ2-3 provide the parts outside the CDR3, is KAGVTQTPRYLIKTRGQQVTLSCSPISGHRSVSWYQQTPGQGLQFLFEYFSETQRNKGNFPGRFSGRQFSNSRSEMNVSTLELGDSALYLCASSSNSLGQGIGYFGPGTRLTVL.

According to its frequency, this clonotype is medium-sized. CDR3: CAISGRGALMNTEAFF. The V and J genes are TRBV10-3 and TRBJ1-1; the D call from TCRdb, TRBD1, cannot be confirmed without DNA. The germline CDR1 and CDR2 sequences are ENHRY and SYGVKD. This CDR3 comprises 16 residues.

This clonotype registers medium-sized by frequency. The CDR3 protein is CASSSAGGPLLTQYF. This chain connects TRBV27 to TRBJ2-3; TCRdb's D gene call, TRBD2, goes unchecked for lack of DNA. Germline assignment: CDR1 MNHEY and CDR2 SMNVEV (reference sequence). There are 15 residues in the CDR3.